This T cell receptor beta chain came from a study of T cell repertoires in cytomegalovirus infection. Study context: Matching HLA type, along with CMV infection, was indicated by public TCR beta signatures.

TCRdb itself ran the reads through MiXCR, one entry per CDR3 protein. Here the sample spans 150,000 to 200,000 distinct CDR3 sequences, over 15% being singletons. Study-wide results and limits: Dominating the ex vivo response were HLA-C-restricted CMV-specific TCR beta clonotypes. Summed frequency of shared TCR beta families picked out CMV carriers who also had the relevant HLA.

Judged by abundance, this clonotype is medium-sized. No antigen is known for it. V was cut by 3 bases and J by 0 bases, with 4 bases left in between. The CDR3 is made up of 13 amino acids. This chain joins TRBV12-3 or TRBV12-4 and TRBJ2-3; the D is unclear. This receptor was obtained from a human donor in good health (CMV status not recorded). Some clones in this sample may be carry-over from other donors' samples. The sample taken for sequencing was CD8+ T cells from PBMCs. CDR3 sequence (DNA): TGTGCCAGCAGTTTCAAGAGCACAGATACGCAGTATTTT. Its translation: CASSFKSTDTQYF.